The T cell receptor beta chain described here comes from a study of tumor-infiltrating lymphocytes in oesophageal squamous cell carcinoma. This clonotype was counted only a few times. The germline V and J ends were trimmed by 3 bases and 5 bases, with 13 bases remaining between them. Germline lookup yields CDR1 LNHDA and CDR2 SQIVND (reference sequence). This CDR3 spans 14 amino acids. From the PCR reads, TCRdb called clonotypes with MiXCR, one entry per CDR3 protein. The sample lists about 22,000 distinct CDR3 sequences; about a third were seen once. The chain joins TRBV19 to TRBJ1-1; D gene uncertain. The sequence was obtained from a female donor with esophageal squamous cell carcinoma. What was sequenced was esophageal tumor tissue. CDR3 loop: CASSMTHGGTEAFF. In DNA form, the CDR3 reads TGTGCCAGTAGTATGACCCATGGAGGAACTGAAGCTTTCTTT.